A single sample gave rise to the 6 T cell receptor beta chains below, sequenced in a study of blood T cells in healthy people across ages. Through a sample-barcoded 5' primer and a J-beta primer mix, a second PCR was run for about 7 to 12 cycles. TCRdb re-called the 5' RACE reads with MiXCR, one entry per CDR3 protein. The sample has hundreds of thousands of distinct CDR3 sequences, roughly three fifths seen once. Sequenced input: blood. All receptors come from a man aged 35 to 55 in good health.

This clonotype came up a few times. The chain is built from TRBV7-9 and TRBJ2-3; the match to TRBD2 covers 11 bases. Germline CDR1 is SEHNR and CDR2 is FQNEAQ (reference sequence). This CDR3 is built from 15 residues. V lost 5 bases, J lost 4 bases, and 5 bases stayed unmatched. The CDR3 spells CASSKTSGAADTQYF. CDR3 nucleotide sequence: TGTGCCAGCAGCAAGACTAGCGGGGCGGCAGATACGCAGTATTTT.

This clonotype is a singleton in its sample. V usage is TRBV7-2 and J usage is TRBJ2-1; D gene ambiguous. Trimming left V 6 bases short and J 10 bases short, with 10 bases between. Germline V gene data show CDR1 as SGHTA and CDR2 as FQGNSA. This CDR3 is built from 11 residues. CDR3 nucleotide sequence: TGTGCCAGCAGGAAAAGCAGAGAGCAGTTCTTC. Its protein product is CASRKSREQFF.

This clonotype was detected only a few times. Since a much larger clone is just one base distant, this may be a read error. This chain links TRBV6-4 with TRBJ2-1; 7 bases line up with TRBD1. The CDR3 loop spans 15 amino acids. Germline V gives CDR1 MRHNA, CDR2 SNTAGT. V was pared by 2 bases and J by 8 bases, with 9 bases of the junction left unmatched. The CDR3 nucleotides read TGTGCCAGCAGTGACGTGGCTACAGGGGCCGATGAGCAGTTCTTC. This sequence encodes CASSDVATGADEQFF.

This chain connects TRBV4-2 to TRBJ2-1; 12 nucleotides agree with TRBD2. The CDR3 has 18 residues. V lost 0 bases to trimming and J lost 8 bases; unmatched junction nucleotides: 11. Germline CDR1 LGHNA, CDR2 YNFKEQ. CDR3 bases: TGTGCCAGCAGCCAAGATGGCCAGACTAGCGGGAGTTGGTATGAGCAGTTCTTC. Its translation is CASSQDGQTSGSWYEQFF.

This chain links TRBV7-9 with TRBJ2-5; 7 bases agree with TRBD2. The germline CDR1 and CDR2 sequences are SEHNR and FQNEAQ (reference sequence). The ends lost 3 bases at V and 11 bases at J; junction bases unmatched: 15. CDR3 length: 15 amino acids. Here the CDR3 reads CASSFPGLPVVEQYF. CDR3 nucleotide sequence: TGTGCCAGCAGCTTCCCGGGACTACCAGTAGTTGAGCAGTACTTC.

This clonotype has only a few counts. The CDR3 nucleotides read TGTGCCAGCAGTGAATTCGATAGCAGCTACAATGAGCAGTTCTTC. Its protein product is CASSEFDSSYNEQFF. This chain uses TRBV6-1 with TRBJ2-1, with D unresolved. The CDR3 is 15 amino acids. The V and J ends lost 2 bases and 3 bases respectively, with 11 bases between them. Germline CDR1 reads MNHNS; CDR2 reads SASEGT.